These 10 T cell receptor beta chains were all obtained from the same sample, sequenced in a study of T cell repertoires in cytomegalovirus infection. These receptors' antigens are unknown. TCRdb independently ran MiXCR on the reads; one entry per CDR3 protein. The table shows a few hundred thousand distinct CDR3 sequences, with under 35% occurring only once. The source material was cultured PBMCs, sampled from culture after CMV antigen stimulation. These receptors were taken from a human donor in good health (CMV status not recorded). Some clones in this sample may be carry-over from other donors' samples.

This clonotype showed up just a few times. This rearrangement joins TRBV2 to TRBJ1-1; 8 nucleotides line up with TRBD1. The germline V gene encodes CDR1 SNHLY and CDR2 FYNNEI. There are 14 residues in the CDR3. Trimming at V came to 5 bases and at J to 5 bases, leaving 7 bases not matched to a gene. CDR3 nucleotide sequence: TGTGCCAGCAGTCAACAGGGGGGAGAAACTGAAGCTTTCTTT. It encodes CASSQQGGETEAFF.

This clonotype was observed a few times. V and J are TRBV6-1 and TRBJ1-2; D ambiguous. The germline V gene encodes CDR1 MNHNS and CDR2 SASEGT. Trimming took off 2 bases at V and 0 bases at J, with 19 bases between the two ends. The CDR3 contains 18 residues. The CDR3 nucleotides are TGTGCCAGCAGTGAATCCGGCCCCCTGACACCAGCTAACTATGGCTACACCTTC. This sequence encodes CASSESGPLTPANYGYTF.

This chain joins TRBV7-2 and TRBJ2-1; D unclear. The ends were cut back, 1 base at V and 4 bases at J, with 11 bases in the middle. From germline, CDR1 is SGHTA and CDR2 FQGNSA. There are 15 residues in the CDR3. The CDR3 sequence: CASSLVQDLYNEQFF. The CDR3 DNA is TGTGCCAGCAGCTTAGTCCAGGATCTATACAATGAGCAGTTCTTC.

This clonotype was seen only a few times. The chain links TRBV6-5 to TRBJ1-1, with no clear D. Per germline, CDR1 MNHEY and CDR2 SVGAGI. V lost 0 bases and J 3 bases, leaving 5 bases between the germline ends. The length of the CDR3 is 13 residues. CDR3 sequence (DNA): TGTGCCAGCAGTTACTCTCGGGACACTGAAGCTTTCTTT. Its protein is CASSYSRDTEAFF.

V is TRBV4-1 and J is TRBJ1-3, with D unresolved. Per germline, CDR1 MGHRA and CDR2 YSYEKL. CDR3 length equals 15 residues. V shed 2 bases and J shed 0 bases, with 8 bases lying between them. DNA for the CDR3: TGCGCCAGCAGCCAATTGACACACTCTGGAAACACCATATATTTT. Its protein product is CASSQLTHSGNTIYF.

The chain links TRBV6-5 to TRBJ2-7; TRBD1 aligns across 10 bases. Trimming took 6 bases from V and 5 from J; bases not matched to a gene: 7. The CDR3 contains 14 residues. Germline V lookup: CDR1 MNHEY, CDR2 SVGAGI. CDR3: CASRTGTGVHEQYF. The CDR3 DNA follows: TGTGCCAGCAGGACCGGGACAGGGGTACACGAGCAGTACTTC.

This chain links TRBV25-1 with TRBJ2-7; possible D gene TRBD1, 5 bases. Germline CDR1 and CDR2: MGHDK and SYGVNS. Trimming took off 3 bases at V and 0 bases at J, with 12 bases between the two ends. The CDR3 sequence is 15 residues long. CDR3 sequence (DNA): TGTGCCAGCAGTGAGGCCGACAGTGCCTCCTACGAGCAGTACTTC. As protein: CASSEADSASYEQYF.

This chain connects TRBV6-8 to TRBJ2-5; TRBD2 agrees at 11 bases. The CDR3 consists of 16 residues. Germline CDR1 MNHGY, CDR2 SAAAGT. V lost 6 bases to trimming and J lost 3 bases; unmatched junction nucleotides: 9. The CDR3 coding sequence is TGTGCCAGCAGCCCTTTTAGCGGGGGGGCCGAAGAGACCCAGTACTTC. This gives the protein CASSPFSGGAEETQYF.

The table lists this clonotype with a few counts. This chain joins TRBV27 and TRBJ2-5; 8 bases match TRBD1. The CDR3 sequence is 14 residues long. Germline values: CDR1 MNHEY, CDR2 SMNVEV (reference sequence). J was trimmed by 4 bases and V by 2 bases; bases with no gene match: 3. The CDR3 bases are TGTGCCAGCAGTTTAGACAGGGGAGTAGAGACCCAGTACTTC. Its translation is CASSLDRGVETQYF.

This chain uses TRBV4-2 with TRBJ1-1; D gene unclear. Deletions cut 0 bases from V and 8 bases from J, with 10 bases between. Germline V gene sequence: CDR1 LGHNA, CDR2 YNFKEQ. The CDR3 consists of 13 residues. The CDR3 DNA reads TGTGCCAGCAGCCAAGATTCGTGGCAAGAAGCTTTCTTT. Translation gives CASSQDSWQEAFF.